The T cell receptor (beta chain) described here comes from a study of blood T cell repertoires in COVID-19. V dropped 2 bases and J dropped 1; count of bases not matched to a gene: 4. The CDR3 is 15 amino acids. Germline CDR1 LGHDT, CDR2 YNNKEL (reference sequence). This clone was recorded once. Produced via immunoSEQ multiplex PCR; TCRdb's table is partial and in-frame only. The sample lists approximately 240,000 clones, about 86% occurring once. The sample comprised peripheral blood. This clonotype was obtained from a woman aged 25 to 39 who had recovered from COVID-19. The chain couples TRBV3-1 (or the pseudogene TRBV3-2) to TRBJ2-5, with TRBD2 matching 7 bases. In DNA form, the CDR3 reads TGTGCCAGCAGCCAAAGCGGGACTATCCAAGAGACCCAGTACTTC. Amino acids: CASSQSGTIQETQYF.